The 14 T cell receptor beta chains presented below share a single source sample, sequenced in a study of early T cells in non-severe SARS-CoV-2 infection. TCRdb re-derived calls from the 5' RACE reads in MiXCR, one entry per CDR3 protein. The data contain approximately 65,000 distinct CDR3 sequences, 9.5% to 13% of them seen just once; the ten biggest clones take up around 6.4%. Sequenced: whole blood. These receptor sequences come from an adult who was a healthcare worker with PCR-confirmed SARS-CoV-2 infection or an uninfected control (not recorded which).

This clonotype was seen once. The chain uses TRBV12-3 or TRBV12-4 and TRBJ2-1; no clear D gene. Between the trimmed V and J ends, which lost 3 bases and 0 bases, there was a span of 15 bases. This CDR3 has 17 residues. The CDR3 DNA sequence: TGTGCCAGCAGTTTCGCAGGATCTGTCTACTCCTACAATGAGCAGTTCTTC. Amino acid sequence: CASSFAGSVYSYNEQFF.

This clonotype was seen many times. The rearrangement links TRBV10-3 to TRBJ2-7, with D perhaps TRBD1 or TRBD2 (5 bases each). Per germline, CDR1 ENHRY and CDR2 SYGVKD. The germline V and J ends were trimmed by 0 bases and 7 bases, with 13 bases remaining between them. The CDR3 has 14 residues. CDR3 bases: TGTGCCATCAGTGAGTCGGTGGGACCCGGGGAGCAGTACTTC. Amino acid sequence: CAISESVGPGEQYF.

The chain has TRBV7-2 and TRBJ2-1; TRBD2 might be the D (6 bases). CDR3 length: 17 residues. The germline V gene encodes CDR1 SGHTA and CDR2 FQGNSA. V lost 2 bases and J 0 bases, leaving 14 bases between the germline ends. In DNA form, the CDR3 reads TGTGCCAGCAGCTTACGAGCTAGCGCTAGCTCCTACAATGAGCAGTTCTTC. Amino acids: CASSLRASASSYNEQFF.

This clonotype was observed at least ten times. The J gene is TRBJ1-1, the V gene TRBV9; D gene uncertain. Trimming stripped 1 base from V and 5 bases from J, with 9 bases between. This CDR3 is built from 13 residues. The germline V gene encodes CDR1 SGDLS and CDR2 YYNGEE. Here the CDR3 reads CASSVRGSTEAFF. The CDR3 nucleotides are TGTGCCAGCAGCGTACGGGGATCGACTGAAGCTTTCTTT.

This chain connects TRBV5-1 to TRBJ2-2; no clear D gene. This CDR3 spans 15 amino acids. Trimming removed 1 base at V and 0 bases at J, with 7 bases between. The V gene's germline CDR1 is SGHRS and CDR2 YFSETQ. CDR3 residues: CASSLTFSNTGELFF. CDR3 DNA sequence: TGCGCCAGCAGCTTGACATTTTCGAACACCGGGGAGCTGTTTTTT. Full variable domain (remainder filled in from reference TRBV5-1 and TRBJ2-2): KAGVTQTPRYLIKTRGQQVTLSCSPISGHRSVSWYQQTPGQGLQFLFEYFSETQRNKGNFPGRFSGRQFSNSRSEMNVSTLELGDSALYLCASSLTFSNTGELFFGEGSRLTVL.

The rearrangement links TRBV6-6 to TRBJ1-4; D ambiguous. This CDR3 region has 13 residues. Trimming pared 6 bases from V and 3 bases from J, leaving 8 bases between. Germline assignment: CDR1 MNHNY and CDR2 SVGAGI (reference sequence). In nucleotides, the CDR3 is TGTGCCAGCAGGGAGGTGGCTAATGAAAAACTGTTTTTT. Its translation is CASREVANEKLFF.

V and J are TRBV5-1 and TRBJ1-2, with D uncertain. The CDR3 length is 13 residues. CDR1 and CDR2 from the germline V gene are SGHRS and YFSETQ. The V gene lost 3 bases and the J gene lost 7 bases, with 13 bases spanning the gap. The CDR3 DNA reads as TGCGCCAGCAGCTCCGGACTCGTCACTGGCTACACCTTC. Translation gives CASSSGLVTGYTF.

This clonotype appeared a few times. The chain combines TRBV20-1 with TRBJ2-5; no clear D. From germline, CDR1 is DFQATT and CDR2 SNEGSKA (reference sequence). The length of the CDR3 is 12 residues. Trimming took off 1 base at V and 1 base at J, with 4 bases between the two ends. The CDR3 spells CSARGTQETQYF. The CDR3 coding sequence is TGCAGTGCTAGAGGGACCCAAGAGACCCAGTACTTC.

This clonotype was recorded at least ten times. At one boundary the junction diverges from the germline segment, which might be a read error. The chain links TRBV7-8 to TRBJ1-1; D unresolved. The CDR3 totals 14 residues. Germline V gives CDR1 SGHVS, CDR2 FQNEAQ. Here the CDR3 reads CASSLADDHGEAFF. The CDR3, as DNA: TGTGCCAGCAGCCTAGCGGACGACCACGGGGAAGCTTTCTTT.

At least ten counts were recorded for this clonotype. The chain combines TRBV11-2 with TRBJ2-6; possibly TRBD2 for D (5 bases). The CDR3 totals 18 residues. V was cut by 5 bases and J by 0 bases, with 17 bases left in between. Germline CDR1 SGHAT, CDR2 FQNNGV. The DNA for the CDR3 is TGTGCCAGCAGCCAGCGGACCGCACAACTCTCTGGGGCCAACGTCCTGACTTTC. It translates to CASSQRTAQLSGANVLTF.

The chain links TRBV20-1 to TRBJ2-1; D is possibly TRBD2 (5 bases). This CDR3 is 11 amino acids long. Germline V gene lookup returns CDR1 DFQATT and CDR2 SNEGSKA (reference sequence). Trimming removed 5 bases from V and 4 bases from J, with 6 bases in between. In DNA form, the CDR3 reads TGCAGTGCTGGAGGATACAATGAGCAGTTCTTC. Translation gives CSAGGYNEQFF.

This clonotype appeared many times. CDR3 sequence: CATKVAGTVNEQFF. CDR3 DNA: TGTGCCACCAAGGTAGCGGGGACTGTCAATGAGCAGTTCTTC. The chain uses TRBV28 and TRBJ2-1; 8 positions match TRBD2. V shed 10 bases, J shed 6 bases, and the junction held 11 bases outside the gene matches. Germline V gene lookup returns CDR1 MDHEN and CDR2 SYDVKM. The CDR3 has 14 amino acids.

The V gene is TRBV7-2, the J gene TRBJ2-1; a possible D gene is TRBD2 (5 bases). The V end was cut by 5 bases, the J end by 9 bases, with 14 bases between. Per the germline V gene, CDR1 is SGHTA and CDR2 is FQGNSA. The CDR3 spans 13 residues. CDR3 nucleotide sequence: TGTGCCAGCAGCCACCCGGGAAGAGGTGAGCAGTTCTTC. It is translated as CASSHPGRGEQFF.

This clonotype was seen a few times. The chain combines TRBV6-2 or TRBV6-3 with TRBJ1-1; the D is unclear. Per the germline V gene, CDR1 is MNHEY and CDR2 is SVGEGT. The germline V and J ends were trimmed by 8 bases and 3 bases, with 13 bases remaining between them. This CDR3 contains 13 residues. CDR3 DNA: TGTGCCAGCGTTACTCCCCGGTACACTGAAGCTTTCTTT. It specifies CASVTPRYTEAFF.